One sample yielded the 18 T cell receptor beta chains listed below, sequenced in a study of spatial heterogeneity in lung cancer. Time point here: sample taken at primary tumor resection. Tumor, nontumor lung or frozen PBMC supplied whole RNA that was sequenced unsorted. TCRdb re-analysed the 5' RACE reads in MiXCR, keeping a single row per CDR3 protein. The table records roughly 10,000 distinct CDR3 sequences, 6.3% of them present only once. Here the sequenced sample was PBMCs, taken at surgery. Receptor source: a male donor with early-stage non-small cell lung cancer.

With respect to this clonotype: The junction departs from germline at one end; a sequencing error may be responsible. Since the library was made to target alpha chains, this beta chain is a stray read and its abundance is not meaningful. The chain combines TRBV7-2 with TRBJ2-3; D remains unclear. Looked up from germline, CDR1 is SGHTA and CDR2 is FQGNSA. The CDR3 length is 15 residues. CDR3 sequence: CASSFALGNADMQYF. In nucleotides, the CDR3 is TGTGCCAGCAGCTTCGCCCTGGGCAATGCAGATATGCAGTATTTT.

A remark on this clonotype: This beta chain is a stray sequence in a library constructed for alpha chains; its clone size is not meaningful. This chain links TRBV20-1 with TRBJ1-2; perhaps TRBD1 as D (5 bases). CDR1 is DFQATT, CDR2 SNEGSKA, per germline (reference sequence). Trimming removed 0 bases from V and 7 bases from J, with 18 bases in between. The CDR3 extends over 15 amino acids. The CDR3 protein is CSARDGIGTSFGYTF. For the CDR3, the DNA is TGCAGTGCTAGAGATGGAATCGGGACGAGCTTTGGCTACACCTTC.

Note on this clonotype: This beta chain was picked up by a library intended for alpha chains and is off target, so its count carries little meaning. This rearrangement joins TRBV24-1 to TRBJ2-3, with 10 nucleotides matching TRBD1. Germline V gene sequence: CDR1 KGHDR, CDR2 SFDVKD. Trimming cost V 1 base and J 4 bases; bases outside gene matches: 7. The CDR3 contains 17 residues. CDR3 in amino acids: CATSDFRDRGFADTQYF. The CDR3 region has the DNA TGTGCCACCAGTGATTTCCGGGACAGGGGTTTCGCAGATACGCAGTATTTT.

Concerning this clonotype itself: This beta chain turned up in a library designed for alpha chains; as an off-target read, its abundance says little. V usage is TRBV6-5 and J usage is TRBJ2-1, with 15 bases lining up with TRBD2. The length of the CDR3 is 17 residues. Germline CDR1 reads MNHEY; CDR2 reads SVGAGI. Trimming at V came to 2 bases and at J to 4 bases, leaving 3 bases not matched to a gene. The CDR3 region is CASSYGLAGGPYNEQFF. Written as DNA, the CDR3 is TGTGCCAGCAGTTACGGACTAGCGGGAGGGCCTTACAATGAGCAGTTCTTC.

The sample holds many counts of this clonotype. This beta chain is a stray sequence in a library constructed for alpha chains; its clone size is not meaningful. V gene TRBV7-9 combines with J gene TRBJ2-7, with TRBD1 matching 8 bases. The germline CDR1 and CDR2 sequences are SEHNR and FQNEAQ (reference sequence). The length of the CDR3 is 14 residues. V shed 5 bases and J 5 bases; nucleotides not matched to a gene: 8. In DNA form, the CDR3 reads TGTGCCAGCAGCCGACAGGGGTTGAACGACGAGCAGTACTTC. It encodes CASSRQGLNDEQYF.

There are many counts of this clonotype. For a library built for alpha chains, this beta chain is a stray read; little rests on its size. CDR3 DNA: TGTGCCAGCAGCCTACGAGCGGGAGAGCAGTACTTC. This gives the protein CASSLRAGEQYF. This chain joins TRBV28 and TRBJ2-7; 7 bases match TRBD2. J gave up 7 bases and V 6 bases, and 6 bases lay outside the gene matches. Germline V CDR1 and CDR2: MDHEN, SYDVKM. The CDR3 extends over 12 amino acids.

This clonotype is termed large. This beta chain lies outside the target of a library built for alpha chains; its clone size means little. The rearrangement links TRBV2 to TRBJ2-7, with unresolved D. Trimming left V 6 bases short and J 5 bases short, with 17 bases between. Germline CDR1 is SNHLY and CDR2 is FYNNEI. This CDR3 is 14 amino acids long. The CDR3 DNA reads TGTGCCAGCAGACCCGTGATGGTTGGGGACGAGCAGTACTTC. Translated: CASRPVMVGDEQYF.

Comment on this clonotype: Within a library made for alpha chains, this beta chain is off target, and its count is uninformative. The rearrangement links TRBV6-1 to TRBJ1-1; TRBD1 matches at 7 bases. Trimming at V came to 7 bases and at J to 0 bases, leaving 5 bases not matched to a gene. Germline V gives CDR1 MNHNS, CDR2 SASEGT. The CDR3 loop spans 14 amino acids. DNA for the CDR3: TGTGCCAGCACCGCCGGGACAGTGAACACTGAAGCTTTCTTT. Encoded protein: CASTAGTVNTEAFF.

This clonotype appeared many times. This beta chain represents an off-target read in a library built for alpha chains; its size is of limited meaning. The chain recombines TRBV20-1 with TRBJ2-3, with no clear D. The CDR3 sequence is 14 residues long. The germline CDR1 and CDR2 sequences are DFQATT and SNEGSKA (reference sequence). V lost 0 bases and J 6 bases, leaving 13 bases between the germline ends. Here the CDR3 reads CSARDPAREDTQYF. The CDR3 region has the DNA TGCAGTGCTAGAGATCCAGCGCGAGAGGATACGCAGTATTTT.

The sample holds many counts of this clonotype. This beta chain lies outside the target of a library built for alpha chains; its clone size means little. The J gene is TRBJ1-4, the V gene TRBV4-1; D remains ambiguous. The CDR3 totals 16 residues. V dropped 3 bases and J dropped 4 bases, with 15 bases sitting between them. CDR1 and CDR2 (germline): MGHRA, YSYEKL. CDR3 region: CASSQGNAPHNEKLFF. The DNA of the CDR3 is TGCGCCAGCAGCCAGGGTAATGCCCCACATAATGAAAAACTGTTTTTT.

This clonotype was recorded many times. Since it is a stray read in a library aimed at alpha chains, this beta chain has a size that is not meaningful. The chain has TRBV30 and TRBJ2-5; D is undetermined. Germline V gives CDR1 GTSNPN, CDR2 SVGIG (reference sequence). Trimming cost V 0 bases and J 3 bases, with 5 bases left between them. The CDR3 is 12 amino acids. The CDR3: CAWSVTEETQYF. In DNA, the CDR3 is TGTGCCTGGAGTGTTACGGAAGAGACCCAGTACTTC.

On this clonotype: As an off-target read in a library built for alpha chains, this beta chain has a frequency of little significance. In DNA, the CDR3 is TGTGCCAGCAGCAAACAGAACCGGGATTCACCCCTCCACTTT. Protein: CASSKQNRDSPLHF. V usage is TRBV5-4 and J usage is TRBJ1-6; D is uncertain. Germline CDR1 and CDR2: SGHNT and YYREEE (reference sequence). CDR3 size: 14 residues. V lost 4 bases and J lost 8, with 13 bases in between.

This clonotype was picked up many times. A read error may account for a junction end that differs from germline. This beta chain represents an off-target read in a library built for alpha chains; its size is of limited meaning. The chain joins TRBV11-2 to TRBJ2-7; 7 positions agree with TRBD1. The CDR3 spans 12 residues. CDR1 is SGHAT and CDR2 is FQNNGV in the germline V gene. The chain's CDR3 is CASSLAGQAIGF. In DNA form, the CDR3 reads TGTGCCAGCAGCTTGGCTGGACAGGCGATTGGGTTC.

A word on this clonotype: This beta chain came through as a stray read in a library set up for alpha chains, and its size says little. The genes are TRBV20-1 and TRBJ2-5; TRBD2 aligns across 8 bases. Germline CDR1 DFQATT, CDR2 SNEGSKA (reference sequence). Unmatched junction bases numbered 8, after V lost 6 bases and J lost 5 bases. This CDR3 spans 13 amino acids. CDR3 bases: TGCAGTGCCCAGGTTGCGGGAGGTGAGACCCAGTACTTC. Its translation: CSAQVAGGETQYF.

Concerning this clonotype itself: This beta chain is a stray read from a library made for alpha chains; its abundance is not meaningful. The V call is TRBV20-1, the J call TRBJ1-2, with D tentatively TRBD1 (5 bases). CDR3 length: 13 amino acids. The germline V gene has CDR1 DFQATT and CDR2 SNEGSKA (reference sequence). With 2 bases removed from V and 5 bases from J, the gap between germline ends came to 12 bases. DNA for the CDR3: TGCAGTGCTAGATCAGGGACGGAATATGGCTACACCTTC. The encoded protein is CSARSGTEYGYTF.

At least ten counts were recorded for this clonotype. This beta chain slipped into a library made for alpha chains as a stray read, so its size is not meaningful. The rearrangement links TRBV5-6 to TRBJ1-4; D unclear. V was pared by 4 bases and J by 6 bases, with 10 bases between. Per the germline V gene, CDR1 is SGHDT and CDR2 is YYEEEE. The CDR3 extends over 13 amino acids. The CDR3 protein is CASSVFEHEKLFF. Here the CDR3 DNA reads TGTGCCAGCAGCGTCTTTGAGCATGAAAAACTGTTTTTT.

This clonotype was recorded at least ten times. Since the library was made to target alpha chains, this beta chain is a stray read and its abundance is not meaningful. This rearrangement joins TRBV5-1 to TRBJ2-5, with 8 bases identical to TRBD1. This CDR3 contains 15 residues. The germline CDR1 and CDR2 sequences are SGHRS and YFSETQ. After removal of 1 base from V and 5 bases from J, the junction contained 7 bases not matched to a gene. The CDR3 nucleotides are TGCGCCAGCAGCTTGCGGGCAGGGGGCGAGGAGACCCAGTACTTC. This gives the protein CASSLRAGGEETQYF.

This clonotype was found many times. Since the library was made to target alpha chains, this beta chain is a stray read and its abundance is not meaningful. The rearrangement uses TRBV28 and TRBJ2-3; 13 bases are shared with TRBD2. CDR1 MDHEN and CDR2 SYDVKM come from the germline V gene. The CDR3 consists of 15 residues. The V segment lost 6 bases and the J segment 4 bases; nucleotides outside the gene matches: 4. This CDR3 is CASRRTSGRSDTQYF. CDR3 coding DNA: TGTGCCAGCAGACGGACTAGCGGGAGATCAGATACGCAGTATTTT.